These T cell receptor beta chains were read from a single sample in a study of T cell clones after liver transplantation. Some clones are missing from TCRdb's copy, which holds only in-frame ones; the method was immunoSEQ multiplex PCR. Among 85,000 to 110,000 clones, around four fifths were seen once, and the ten largest hold roughly 2.8%. Sequences were derived from CD4+ T cells from blood, sampled around 48 months after liver transplant. The receptors originated from a human patient who received a liver transplant. Some T cells may be graft donor cells. The CDR3 runs from the conserved cysteine through the conserved F or W. The D gene is left open where the match is weak. The size field is filled for only some rows; it gives once, few, many or a size class.

abundance	v_gene	j_gene	d_gene	len	CDR3nt	CDR3aa
-	TRBV27	TRBJ1-1	-	15	TGTGCCAGCAGCCCCACAGGCAGGATGAACACTGAAGCTTTCTTT	CASSPTGRMNTEAFF
-	TRBV19	TRBJ2-2	-	15	TGTGCCAGTACTCTGGTATCGAGGCGGACCGGGGAGCTGTTTTTT	CASTLVSRRTGELFF
-	TRBV7-9	TRBJ2-3	-	13	TGTGCCAGCAGCCTGCTGTCCACAGATACGCAGTATTTT	CASSLLSTDTQYF
-	TRBV7-6	TRBJ2-5	-	15	TGTGCCAGCAGCCGTACCCTGGGGGTCCAAGAGACCCAGTACTTC	CASSRTLGVQETQYF
once	TRBV9	TRBJ2-3	-	14	TGTGCCAGCAGCGTAGTAGCGATGGAAGATACGCAGTATTTT	CASSVVAMEDTQYF
-	TRBV28	TRBJ2-7	TRBD1	16	TGTGCCAGCAGTCCGCACTCCGGGACAGGGTTCAACGAGCAGTACTTC	CASSPHSGTGFNEQYF
-	TRBV27	TRBJ1-5	-	15	TGTGCCAGCAGAACTCAAGGTCATGGCAATCAGCCCCAGCATTTT	CASRTQGHGNQPQHF
few	TRBV30	TRBJ1-5	TRBD1	14	TGTGCCTGGAGTGTACGAGGGGGCGGGCAGCCCCAGCATTTT	CAWSVRGGGQPQHF
few	TRBV6-1	TRBJ1-3	-	17	TGTGCCAGCAGTGATAAGGGCAGGACGAGCTCTGGAAACACCATATATTTT	CASSDKGRTSSGNTIYF
-	TRBV6-1	TRBJ1-3	-	15	TGTGCCAGCAGTGAAGGTACTGGCTCTGGAAACACCATATATTTT	CASSEGTGSGNTIYF
few	TRBV28	TRBJ1-5	-	19	TGTGCCAGCAGCAAAAAGACAGTTTTTCTCTCAAGTAGCAATCAGCCCCAGCATTTT	CASSKKTVFLSSSNQPQHF
-	TRBV6-5	TRBJ1-1	-	12	TGTGCCAGCAGTTACCGGAACACTGAAGCTTTCTTT	CASSYRNTEAFF
-	TRBV7-2	TRBJ1-5	-	15	TGTGCCAGCAGCCTGACGCCCGATCTCAATCAGCCCCAGCATTTT	CASSLTPDLNQPQHF
-	TRBV6-4	TRBJ2-5	-	17	TGTGCCAGCAGGGCTAATCCCTTGCATGGAACCCAAGAGACCCAGTACTTC	CASRANPLHGTQETQYF
-	TRBV18	TRBJ1-1	TRBD1	16	TGTGCCAGCTCCCAACAGGGACAGGGGGCTGGCACTGAAGCTTTCTTT	CASSQQGQGAGTEAFF
-	TRBV23-1	TRBJ2-5	TRBD1	17	TGCGCCAGCAGTCAACCCCCGACAGGGCCATTGGAAGAGACCCAGTACTTC	CASSQPPTGPLEETQYF
few	TRBV4-1	TRBJ1-2	TRBD1	15	TGCGCCAGCAGCCAAGTGGTGACAGGGCCCTATGGCTACACCTTC	CASSQVVTGPYGYTF
-	TRBV2	TRBJ2-7	TRBD2	15	TGTGCCAGCAGTAGGGAGGGACCAACGGGTAGCGAGCAGTACTTC	CASSREGPTGSEQYF
-	TRBV4-3	TRBJ2-3	TRBD2	15	TGCGCCAGCAGCCAAGCTAGCGGGAGCACAGATACGCAGTATTTT	CASSQASGSTDTQYF
-	TRBV15	TRBJ2-7	-	13	TGTGCCACCAGCAGAGACAGGTCCTACGAGCAGTACTTC	CATSRDRSYEQYF
-	TRBV19	TRBJ1-2	TRBD1	15	TGTGCCAGTAAGCCAGATGACAGGGCTAACTATGGCTACACCTTC	CASKPDDRANYGYTF
-	TRBV5-4	TRBJ2-7	-	15	TGTGCCAGCAGCTTGGAAGGTGTCAGGGGCTACGAGCAGTACTTC	CASSLEGVRGYEQYF
-	TRBV6-1	TRBJ1-1	TRBD1	14	TGTGCCAGCAGGACAGGGGTGGGGAACACTGAAGCTTTCTTT	CASRTGVGNTEAFF
-	TRBV5-5	TRBJ2-7	-	16	TGTGCCAGGACCCAGGACTGGACTTTTAAACCCTACGAGCAGTACTTC	CARTQDWTFKPYEQYF
-	TRBV29-1	TRBJ1-2	-	15	TGCAGCGTAGCCAGCCCGGCGGTGGGGGCCCGAGGCTACACCTTC	CSVASPAVGARGYTF
once	TRBV2	TRBJ1-1	TRBD1	15	TGTGCCAGCAGCCCAGGCCCAGGGGGACGAACTGAAGCTTTCTTT	CASSPGPGGRTEAFF
-	TRBV5-4	TRBJ2-7	-	14	TGTGCCAGCAGCATAGGACAGACAACTTACGAGCAGTACTTC	CASSIGQTTYEQYF